This TCR beta chain is from a study of cytomegalovirus exposure and HLA in healthy donors. Overall study: Drawn from HLA-typed donors, about 85 million unique TCRs were held in an early data release.

In the case of this clone: Its antigen is undetermined.

Both 60 Vbeta primers and 13 Jbeta primers went into the PCR. Sequencing was performed with immunoSEQ multiplex PCR; in TCRdb, only in-frame clones are kept and a portion is missing. This table has about 190,000 clones, about 69% appearing once. Study results and limitations: The study listed some 160 cytomegalovirus-associated TCR beta chains. Association of a missense DCLRE1C variant with TCR beta V- and J-gene trimming was reported in a later analysis.

The TCR comes from a man aged 25 to 45 in good health and CMV-seropositive. Sequencing was carried out using PBMCs.

CDR3 in DNA: TGTGCCAGCAATCAGGGAATAGCCAAAAACATTCAGTACTTC. It codes for CASNQGIAKNIQYF. The chain is built from TRBV7-2 and TRBJ2-4, with a possible D match to TRBD1 (5 bases). V shed 7 bases and J shed 0 bases, with 10 bases lying between them. CDR1 and CDR2 (germline): SGHTA, FQGNSA. The CDR3 has 14 amino acids.